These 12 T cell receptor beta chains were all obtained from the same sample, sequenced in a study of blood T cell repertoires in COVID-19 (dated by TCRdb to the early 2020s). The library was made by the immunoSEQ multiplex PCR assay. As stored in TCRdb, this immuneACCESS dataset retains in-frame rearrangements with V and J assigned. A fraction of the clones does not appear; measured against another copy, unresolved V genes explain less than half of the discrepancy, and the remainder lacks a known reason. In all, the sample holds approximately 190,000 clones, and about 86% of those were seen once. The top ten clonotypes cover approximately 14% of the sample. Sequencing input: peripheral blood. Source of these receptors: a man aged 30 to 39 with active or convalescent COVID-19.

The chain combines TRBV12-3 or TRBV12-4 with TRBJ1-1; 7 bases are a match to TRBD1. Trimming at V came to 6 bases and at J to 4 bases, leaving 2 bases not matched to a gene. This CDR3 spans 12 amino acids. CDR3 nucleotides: TGTGCCAGCAGCCGGGACAGCACTGAAGCTTTCTTT. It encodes CASSRDSTEAFF.

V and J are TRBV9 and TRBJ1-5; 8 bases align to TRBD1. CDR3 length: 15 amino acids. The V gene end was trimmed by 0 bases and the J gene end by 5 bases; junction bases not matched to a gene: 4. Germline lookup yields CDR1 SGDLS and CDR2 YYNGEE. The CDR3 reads CASSVAGGGDQPQHF. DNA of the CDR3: TGTGCCAGCAGCGTAGCAGGGGGCGGGGATCAGCCCCAGCATTTT.

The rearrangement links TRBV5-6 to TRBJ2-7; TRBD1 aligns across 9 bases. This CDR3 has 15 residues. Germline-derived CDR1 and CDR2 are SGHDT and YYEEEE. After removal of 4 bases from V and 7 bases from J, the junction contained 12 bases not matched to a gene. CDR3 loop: CASSPLTGGLGEQYV. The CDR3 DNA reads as TGTGCCAGCAGCCCACTCACAGGGGGCTTAGGGGAGCAGTACGTC.

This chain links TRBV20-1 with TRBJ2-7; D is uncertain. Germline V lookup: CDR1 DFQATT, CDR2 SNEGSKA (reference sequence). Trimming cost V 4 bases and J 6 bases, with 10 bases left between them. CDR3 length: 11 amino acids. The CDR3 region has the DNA TGCAGTGCTACGCAGGAAACCGAGCAGTACTTC. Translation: CSATQETEQYF.

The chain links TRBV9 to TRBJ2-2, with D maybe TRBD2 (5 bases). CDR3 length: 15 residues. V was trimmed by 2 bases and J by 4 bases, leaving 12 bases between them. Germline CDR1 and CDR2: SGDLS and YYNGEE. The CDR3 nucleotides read TGTGCCAGCAGCGTTGCGGGCGTCGGCACCGGGGAGCTGTTTTTT. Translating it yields CASSVAGVGTGELFF. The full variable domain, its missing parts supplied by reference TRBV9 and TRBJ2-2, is DSGVTQTPKHLITATGQRVTLRCSPRSGDLSVYWYQQSLDQGLQFLIQYYNGEERAKGNILERFSAQQFPDLHSELNLSSLELGDSALYFCASSVAGVGTGELFFGEGSRLTVL.

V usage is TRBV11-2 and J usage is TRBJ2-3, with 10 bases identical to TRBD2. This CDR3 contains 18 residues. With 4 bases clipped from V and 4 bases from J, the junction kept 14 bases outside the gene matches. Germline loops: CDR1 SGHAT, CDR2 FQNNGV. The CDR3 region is CASSSIPLAGARADTQYF. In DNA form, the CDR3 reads TGTGCCAGCAGCTCTATACCTCTAGCGGGAGCGAGGGCAGATACGCAGTATTTT.

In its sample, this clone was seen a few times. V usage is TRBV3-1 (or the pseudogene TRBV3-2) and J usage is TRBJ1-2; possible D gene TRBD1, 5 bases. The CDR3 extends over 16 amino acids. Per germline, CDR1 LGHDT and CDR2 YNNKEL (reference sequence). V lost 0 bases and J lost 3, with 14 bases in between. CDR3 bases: TGTGCCAGCAGCCAAGATCGGGGGTTAGGGGACTATGGCTACACCTTC. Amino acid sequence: CASSQDRGLGDYGYTF.

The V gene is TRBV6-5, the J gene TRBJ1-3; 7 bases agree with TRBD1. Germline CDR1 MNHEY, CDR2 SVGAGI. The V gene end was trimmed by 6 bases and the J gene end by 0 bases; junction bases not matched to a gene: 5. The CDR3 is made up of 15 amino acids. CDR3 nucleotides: TGTGCCAGCAGGGCGACAGGGAGCTCTGGAAACACCATATATTTT. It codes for CASRATGSSGNTIYF.

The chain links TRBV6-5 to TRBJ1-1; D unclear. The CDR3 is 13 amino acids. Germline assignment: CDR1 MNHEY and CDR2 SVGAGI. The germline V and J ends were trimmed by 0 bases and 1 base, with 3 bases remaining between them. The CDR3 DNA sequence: TGTGCCAGCAGTTACTCCCAGAACACTGAAGCTTTCTTT. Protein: CASSYSQNTEAFF.

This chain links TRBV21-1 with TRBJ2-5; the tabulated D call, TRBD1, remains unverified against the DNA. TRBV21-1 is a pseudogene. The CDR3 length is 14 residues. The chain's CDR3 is CASSKKGDQETQYF. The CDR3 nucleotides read TGTGCCAGCAGCAAAAAGGGGGACCAAGAGACCCAGTACTTC.

This CDR3 reads CASRTETGPGGGYTF. The DNA of the CDR3 is TGTGCCAGCAGGACGGAAACAGGGCCTGGGGGAGGCTACACCTTC. The rearrangement joins TRBV5-4 to TRBJ1-2, with D possibly TRBD1 on 6 matching bases. This CDR3 is built from 15 residues. Germline V lookup: CDR1 SGHNT, CDR2 YYREEE (reference sequence). Trimming took off 5 bases at V and 8 bases at J, with 22 bases between the two ends.

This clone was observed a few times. DNA of the CDR3: TGTGCCAGCAGCTTAGCGCAGACTGCGAACACTGAAGCTTTCTTT. Translated, it gives CASSLAQTANTEAFF. The J gene is TRBJ1-1, the V gene TRBV5-5, with no clear D. Trimming shortened V by 2 bases and J by 1 base, and 12 bases separated the two germline ends. The length of the CDR3 is 15 residues. The V gene's germline CDR1 is SGHKS and CDR2 YYEKEE (reference sequence).